These 18 T cell receptor beta chains originate from one sample sequenced in a study of long-term antiretroviral therapy in people with HIV. At the survey level, the v3.0 immunoSEQ assay was run. Sequenced by immunoSEQ multiplex PCR; TCRdb stores in-frame clones only, minus some. The table shows just under 20,000 clones, with approximately 80% occurring only once. Sample: unsorted PBMCs, taken 0.5 years before starting antiretroviral therapy. These receptors all come from a man aged 18 to 29 with HIV.

The chain uses TRBV29-1 and TRBJ1-2; 10 positions agree with TRBD1. The CDR3 spans 16 residues. Germline V gene lookup returns CDR1 SQVTM and CDR2 ANQGSEA. Trimming at V came to 1 base and at J to 6 bases, leaving 11 bases not matched to a gene. For the CDR3, the DNA is TGCAGCGTTGAAGCCCAGGGACAGGGGCAGATAGATGGCTACACCTTC. This gives the protein CSVEAQGQGQIDGYTF.

The chain uses TRBV7-9 and TRBJ2-7, with D possibly matching TRBD2 (5 bases). The CDR3 contains 16 residues. Looked up from germline, CDR1 is SEHNR and CDR2 is FQNEAQ (reference sequence). The ends were cut back, 1 base at V and 0 bases at J, with 13 bases in the middle. The CDR3 region is CASSLGGSFSSYEQYF. Written as DNA, the CDR3 is TGTGCCAGCAGCTTAGGAGGGTCATTTAGCTCCTACGAGCAGTACTTC.

This clone was recorded only once. The V and J genes are TRBV27 and TRBJ1-5; 9 bases align to TRBD1. Germline V lookup: CDR1 MNHEY, CDR2 SMNVEV (reference sequence). This CDR3 has 19 residues. Losses at the gene ends were 4 bases for V and 0 bases for J; bases not matched to a gene: 13. This CDR3 is CASSSIQDRGAYSNQPQHF. The CDR3, as DNA: TGTGCCAGCAGTTCTATCCAGGACAGGGGCGCCTATAGCAATCAGCCCCAGCATTTT.

This clone was observed a handful of times. The rearrangement joins TRBV6-5 to TRBJ1-1; TRBD1 is a possible D gene (5 bases). Between the trimmed V and J ends, which lost 7 bases and 5 bases, there was a span of 20 bases. This CDR3 has 15 residues. Germline V gene sequence: CDR1 MNHEY, CDR2 SVGAGI. The CDR3 region has the DNA TGTGCCAGCACTCTTTTCGTCGGGGGAAGGACTGAAGCTTTCTTT. Translation: CASTLFVGGRTEAFF.

This clone has just a few counts. The J gene is TRBJ2-7, the V gene TRBV2, with D perhaps assigned TRBD1 or TRBD2 (5 bases each). V dropped 7 bases and J dropped 1 base, with 14 bases sitting between them. This CDR3 has 14 residues. Germline V gene lookup returns CDR1 SNHLY and CDR2 FYNNEI. CDR3 nucleotide sequence: TGTGCCAGCAACCCCGGGACGGCATCCTACGAGCAGTACTTC. It yields the protein CASNPGTASYEQYF.

The CDR3 nucleotides read TGTGCCAGCAGCTTAGGGGATAATGAGCAGTTCTTC. Protein product: CASSLGDNEQFF. The chain links TRBV7-8 to TRBJ2-1; D gene uncertain. This CDR3 contains 12 residues. Germline V gene sequence: CDR1 SGHVS, CDR2 FQNEAQ. The V and J ends lost 1 base and 7 bases respectively, with 5 bases between them.

This clone was picked up one time. V gene TRBV6-5 combines with J gene TRBJ2-7; 8 bases are a match to TRBD2. The CDR3 is made up of 15 amino acids. J lost 3 bases, V lost 5 bases, and 9 bases had no gene match. CDR1 is MNHEY, CDR2 SVGAGI, per germline. The CDR3 DNA follows: TGTGCCAGCAGTAGCGGAGGCGGGAGGATCTACGAGCAGTACTTC. It encodes CASSSGGGRIYEQYF.

The chain has TRBV5-1 and TRBJ2-7, with D unclear. Trimming stripped 7 bases from V and 2 bases from J, with 19 bases between. There are 15 residues in the CDR3. Germline V gene data show CDR1 as SGHRS and CDR2 as YFSETQ. Here the CDR3 reads CASRLHILGAYEQYF. The CDR3, as DNA: TGCGCCAGCCGACTTCACATCCTTGGAGCCTACGAGCAGTACTTC.

The rearrangement joins TRBV6-5 to TRBJ2-7; possibly TRBD1 for D (5 bases). There are 14 residues in the CDR3. Per the germline V gene, CDR1 is MNHEY and CDR2 is SVGAGI. V dropped 8 bases and J dropped 4 bases, with 18 bases sitting between them. CDR3 nucleotides: TGTGCCAGCTCCTCACCGGACACTCGTTACGAGCAGTACTTC. Encoded protein: CASSSPDTRYEQYF.

This rearrangement joins TRBV4-2 to TRBJ2-7; a weak D match, TRBD2 (5 bases). Per germline, CDR1 LGHNA and CDR2 YNFKEQ. This CDR3 is built from 11 residues. Trimming cost V 4 bases and J 7 bases, with 8 bases left between them. In nucleotides, the CDR3 is TGTGCCAGCAGCCGGCCGGGGGAGCAGTACTTC. Protein product: CASSRPGEQYF.

The chain joins TRBV10-3 to TRBJ1-1, with D hard to call. The germline V and J ends were trimmed by 2 bases and 2 bases, with 6 bases remaining between them. The germline V gene encodes CDR1 ENHRY and CDR2 SYGVKD. The length of the CDR3 is 13 residues. DNA for the CDR3: TGTGCCATCAGTGAGGAGGGAAACACTGAAGCTTTCTTT. Its translation is CAISEEGNTEAFF.

V gene TRBV27 combines with J gene TRBJ2-1; the match to TRBD2 covers 9 bases. From germline, CDR1 is MNHEY and CDR2 SMNVEV (reference sequence). CDR3 length equals 15 residues. Germline trimming cut 6 bases from V and 2 bases from J; bases unmatched to any gene: 5. The CDR3 DNA is TGTGCCAGCAGGGGACTAGCCTTGGCCTACAATGAGCAGTTCTTC. This sequence encodes CASRGLALAYNEQFF.

CDR3 DNA: TGTGCCAGCAGTGTAGGAGCAGGGGGCGAGCAGTACTTC. Residues: CASSVGAGGEQYF. This chain uses TRBV27 with TRBJ2-7; 7 bases map to TRBD1. J was trimmed by 6 bases and V by 5 bases; bases with no gene match: 7. The CDR3 is made up of 13 amino acids. The germline V gene encodes CDR1 MNHEY and CDR2 SMNVEV (reference sequence).

This chain joins TRBV28 and TRBJ1-1, with unresolved D. In germline, CDR1 is MDHEN, CDR2 SYDVKM. The CDR3 spans 18 residues. Trimming cost V 5 bases and J 1 base, with 23 bases left between them. CDR3: CASSTIGSTLLRNTEAFF. CDR3 sequence (DNA): TGTGCCAGCAGTACTATCGGGTCAACCCTGCTCAGGAACACTGAAGCTTTCTTT.

The V gene is TRBV4-1, the J gene TRBJ1-4, with D uncertain. This CDR3 region has 15 residues. V lost 4 bases and J 7 bases, leaving 16 bases between the germline ends. Per the germline V gene, CDR1 is MGHRA and CDR2 is YSYEKL. The DNA for the CDR3 is TGCGCCAGCAGCCCTTGGGAGGTGGAAGGTGAAAAACTGTTTTTT. As protein: CASSPWEVEGEKLFF.

By sample fraction, this clone is medium-sized. V is TRBV9 and J is TRBJ2-7; 12 bases agree with TRBD1. V gave up 3 bases and J gave up 1 base; unmatched junction bases: 14. The length of the CDR3 is 19 residues. In germline, CDR1 is SGDLS, CDR2 YYNGEE. The CDR3 sequence is CASSDHAGTGGSDSYEQYF. The CDR3 region has the DNA TGTGCCAGCAGCGATCACGCCGGGACAGGGGGCTCAGATTCCTACGAGCAGTACTTC.

This clone was observed a few times. V usage is TRBV9 and J usage is TRBJ2-7; TRBD1 is a possible D gene (6 bases). Between the trimmed V and J ends, which lost 1 base and 2 bases, there was a span of 10 bases. There are 14 residues in the CDR3. Germline values: CDR1 SGDLS, CDR2 YYNGEE. The CDR3, as DNA: TGTGCCAGCAGCGTAAGGGGGAGCGCCTACGAGCAGTACTTC. The encoded protein is CASSVRGSAYEQYF. The complete variable domain, with remaining parts taken from reference TRBV9 and TRBJ2-7, reads DSGVTQTPKHLITATGQRVTLRCSPRSGDLSVYWYQQSLDQGLQFLIQYYNGEERAKGNILERFSAQQFPDLHSELNLSSLELGDSALYFCASSVRGSAYEQYFGPGTRLTVT.

V gene TRBV19 combines with J gene TRBJ2-7; no definite D call. Trimming removed 0 bases from V and 3 bases from J, with 24 bases in between. Germline CDR1 and CDR2: LNHDA and SQIVND (reference sequence). CDR3 length equals 19 residues. The CDR3 coding sequence is TGTGCCAGTAGTATAGATGGAGAAGGCGGCTCCCTGGAGCTCTACGAGCAGTACTTC. It codes for CASSIDGEGGSLELYEQYF. Drawing the rest from reference TRBV19 and TRBJ2-7, the complete variable domain is DGGITQSPKYLFRKEGQNVTLSCEQNLNHDAMYWYRQDPGQGLRLIYYSQIVNDFQKGDIAEGYSVSREKKESFPLTVTSAQKNPTAFYLCASSIDGEGGSLELYEQYFGPGTRLTVT.